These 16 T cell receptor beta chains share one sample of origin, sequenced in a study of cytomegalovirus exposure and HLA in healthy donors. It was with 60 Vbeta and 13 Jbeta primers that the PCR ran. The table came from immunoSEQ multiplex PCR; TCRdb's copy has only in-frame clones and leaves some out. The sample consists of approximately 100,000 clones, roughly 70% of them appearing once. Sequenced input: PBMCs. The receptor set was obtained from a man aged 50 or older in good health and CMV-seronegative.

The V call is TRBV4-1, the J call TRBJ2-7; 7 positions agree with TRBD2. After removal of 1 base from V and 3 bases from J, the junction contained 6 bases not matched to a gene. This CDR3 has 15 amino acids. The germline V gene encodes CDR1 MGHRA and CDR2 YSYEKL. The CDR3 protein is CASSQGGLIIYEQYF. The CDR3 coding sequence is TGCGCCAGCAGCCAAGGGGGACTAATTATCTACGAGCAGTACTTC.

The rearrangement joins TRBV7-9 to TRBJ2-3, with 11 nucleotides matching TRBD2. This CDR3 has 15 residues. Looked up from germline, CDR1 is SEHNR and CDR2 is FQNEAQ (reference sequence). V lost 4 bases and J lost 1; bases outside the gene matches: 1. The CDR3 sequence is CASSSTSGGTDTQYF. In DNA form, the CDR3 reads TGTGCCAGCAGCTCGACTAGCGGGGGCACAGATACGCAGTATTTT.

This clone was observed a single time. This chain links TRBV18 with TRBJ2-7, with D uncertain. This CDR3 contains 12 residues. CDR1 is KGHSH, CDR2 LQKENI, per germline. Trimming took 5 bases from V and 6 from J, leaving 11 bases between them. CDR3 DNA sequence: TGTGCCAGCTCATTACAGTCGGTCGAGCAGTACTTC. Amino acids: CASSLQSVEQYF. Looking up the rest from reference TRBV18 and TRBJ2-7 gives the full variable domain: NAGVMQNPRHLVRRRGQEARLRCSPMKGHSHVYWYRQLPEEGLKFMVYLQKENIIDESGMPKERFSAEFPKEGPSILRIQQVVRGDSAAYFCASSLQSVEQYFGPGTRLTVT.

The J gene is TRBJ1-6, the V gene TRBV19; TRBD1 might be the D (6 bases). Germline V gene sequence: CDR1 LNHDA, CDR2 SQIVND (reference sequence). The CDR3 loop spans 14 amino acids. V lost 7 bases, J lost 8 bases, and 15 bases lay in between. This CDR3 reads CASTSTGWDSPLHF. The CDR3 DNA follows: TGTGCCAGTACCTCCACAGGGTGGGATTCACCCCTCCACTTT.

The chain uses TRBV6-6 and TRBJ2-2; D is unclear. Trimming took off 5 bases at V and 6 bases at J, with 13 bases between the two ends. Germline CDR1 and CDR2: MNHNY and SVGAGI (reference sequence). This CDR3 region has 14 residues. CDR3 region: CASSPPEAAGELFF. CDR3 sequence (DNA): TGTGCCAGCAGTCCCCCCGAGGCGGCCGGGGAGCTGTTTTTT.

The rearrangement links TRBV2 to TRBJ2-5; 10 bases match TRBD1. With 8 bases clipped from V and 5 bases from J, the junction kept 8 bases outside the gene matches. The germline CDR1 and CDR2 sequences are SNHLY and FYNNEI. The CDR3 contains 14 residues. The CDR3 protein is CASGGQGRTETQYF. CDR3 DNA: TGTGCCAGCGGGGGACAGGGGAGAACGGAGACCCAGTACTTC.

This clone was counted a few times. CDR3 sequence reads: CANPTGEANSPLHF. The DNA of the CDR3 is TGCGCCAACCCAACGGGGGAGGCGAATTCACCCCTCCACTTT. The chain is built from TRBV5-1 and TRBJ1-6; TRBD1 is a possible D gene (5 bases). CDR3 size: 14 residues. The V and J ends lost 9 bases and 7 bases respectively, with 17 bases between them. Germline V gives CDR1 SGHRS, CDR2 YFSETQ.

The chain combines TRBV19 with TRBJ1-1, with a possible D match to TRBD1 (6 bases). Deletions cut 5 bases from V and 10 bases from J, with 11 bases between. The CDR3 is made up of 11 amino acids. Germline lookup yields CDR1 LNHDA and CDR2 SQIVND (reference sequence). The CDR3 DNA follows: TGTGCCAGTAGTGACAGGTGGGGAGCTTTCTTT. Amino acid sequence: CASSDRWGAFF.

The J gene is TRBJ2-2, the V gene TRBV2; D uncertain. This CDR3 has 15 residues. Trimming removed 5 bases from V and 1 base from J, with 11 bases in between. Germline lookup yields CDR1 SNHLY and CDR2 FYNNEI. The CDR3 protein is CASSHHDLNTGELFF. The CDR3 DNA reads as TGTGCCAGCAGTCACCATGACTTGAACACCGGGGAGCTGTTTTTT. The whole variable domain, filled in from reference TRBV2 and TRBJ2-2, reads EPEVTQTPSHQVTQMGQEVILRCVPISNHLYFYWYRQILGQKVEFLVSFYNNEISEKSEIFDDQFSVERPDGSNFTLKIRSTKLEDSAMYFCASSHHDLNTGELFFGEGSRLTVL.

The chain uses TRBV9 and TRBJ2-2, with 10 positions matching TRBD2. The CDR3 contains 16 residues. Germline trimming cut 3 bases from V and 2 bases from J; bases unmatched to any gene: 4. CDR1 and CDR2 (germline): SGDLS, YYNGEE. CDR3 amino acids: CASSALAGGNTGELFF. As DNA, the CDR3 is TGTGCCAGCAGCGCATTAGCGGGAGGAAACACCGGGGAGCTGTTTTTT. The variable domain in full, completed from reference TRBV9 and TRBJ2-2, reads DSGVTQTPKHLITATGQRVTLRCSPRSGDLSVYWYQQSLDQGLQFLIQYYNGEERAKGNILERFSAQQFPDLHSELNLSSLELGDSALYFCASSALAGGNTGELFFGEGSRLTVL.

The CDR3 region is CASSFRNMGQGALGYTF. As DNA, the CDR3 is TGTGCCAGCAGCTTTCGGAACATGGGACAGGGGGCGCTTGGCTACACCTTC. The V call is TRBV5-5, the J call TRBJ1-2; 12 nucleotides agree with TRBD1. J lost 7 bases, V lost 2 bases, and 12 bases had no gene match. The CDR3 runs 17 residues. CDR1 and CDR2 from the germline V gene are SGHKS and YYEKEE (reference sequence).

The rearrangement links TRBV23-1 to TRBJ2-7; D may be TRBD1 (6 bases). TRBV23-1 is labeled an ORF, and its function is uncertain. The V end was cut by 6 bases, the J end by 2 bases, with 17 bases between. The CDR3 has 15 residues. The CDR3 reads CASSPERDIPYEQYF. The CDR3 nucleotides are TGCGCCAGCAGCCCGGAAAGGGACATACCCTACGAGCAGTACTTC.

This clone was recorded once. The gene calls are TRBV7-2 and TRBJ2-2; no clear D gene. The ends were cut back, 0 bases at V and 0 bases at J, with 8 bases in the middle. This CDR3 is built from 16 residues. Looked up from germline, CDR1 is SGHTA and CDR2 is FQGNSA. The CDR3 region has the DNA TGTGCCAGCAGCTTAGCGCACTATTCGAACACCGGGGAGCTGTTTTTT. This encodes CASSLAHYSNTGELFF.

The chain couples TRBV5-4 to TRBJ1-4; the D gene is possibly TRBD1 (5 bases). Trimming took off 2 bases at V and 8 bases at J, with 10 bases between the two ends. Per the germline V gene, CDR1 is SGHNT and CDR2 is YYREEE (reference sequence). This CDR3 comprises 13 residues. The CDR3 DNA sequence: TGTGCCAGCAGCTTAGCGGGGGACGAAAAACTGTTTTTT. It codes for CASSLAGDEKLFF.

This chain's CDR3 is CASSLNGGKETQYF. DNA for the CDR3: TGCGCCAGCAGCTTGAACGGCGGGAAAGAGACCCAGTACTTC. This chain connects TRBV5-1 to TRBJ2-5; D may be TRBD2 (6 bases). CDR1 is SGHRS and CDR2 is YFSETQ in the germline V gene. Trimming stripped 1 base from V and 3 bases from J, with 10 bases between. The CDR3 sequence is 14 residues long.

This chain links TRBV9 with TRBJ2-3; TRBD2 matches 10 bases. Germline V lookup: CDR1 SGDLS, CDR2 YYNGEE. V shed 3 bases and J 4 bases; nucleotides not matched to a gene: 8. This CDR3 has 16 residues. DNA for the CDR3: TGTGCCAGCAGCGAGGGGAGCGGGGGGGCTCCAGATACGCAGTATTTT. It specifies CASSEGSGGAPDTQYF.